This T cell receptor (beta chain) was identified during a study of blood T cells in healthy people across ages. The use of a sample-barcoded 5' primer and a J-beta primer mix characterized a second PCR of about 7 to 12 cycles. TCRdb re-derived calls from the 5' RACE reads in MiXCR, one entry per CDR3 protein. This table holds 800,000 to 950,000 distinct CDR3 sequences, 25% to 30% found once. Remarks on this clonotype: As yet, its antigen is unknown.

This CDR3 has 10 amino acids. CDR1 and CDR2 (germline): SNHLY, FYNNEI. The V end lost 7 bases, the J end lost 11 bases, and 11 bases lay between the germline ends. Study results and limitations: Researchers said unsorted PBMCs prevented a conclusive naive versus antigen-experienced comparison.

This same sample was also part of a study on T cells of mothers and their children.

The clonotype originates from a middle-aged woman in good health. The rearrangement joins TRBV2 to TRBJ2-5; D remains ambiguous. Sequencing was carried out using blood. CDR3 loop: CASTPNEQYF. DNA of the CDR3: TGTGCCAGCACGCCTAATGAGCAGTACTTC. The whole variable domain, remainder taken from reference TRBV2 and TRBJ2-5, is EPEVTQTPSHQVTQMGQEVILRCVPISNHLYFYWYRQILGQKVEFLVSFYNNEISEKSEIFDDQFSVERPDGSNFTLKIRSTKLEDSAMYFCASTPNEQYFGPGTRLLVL.